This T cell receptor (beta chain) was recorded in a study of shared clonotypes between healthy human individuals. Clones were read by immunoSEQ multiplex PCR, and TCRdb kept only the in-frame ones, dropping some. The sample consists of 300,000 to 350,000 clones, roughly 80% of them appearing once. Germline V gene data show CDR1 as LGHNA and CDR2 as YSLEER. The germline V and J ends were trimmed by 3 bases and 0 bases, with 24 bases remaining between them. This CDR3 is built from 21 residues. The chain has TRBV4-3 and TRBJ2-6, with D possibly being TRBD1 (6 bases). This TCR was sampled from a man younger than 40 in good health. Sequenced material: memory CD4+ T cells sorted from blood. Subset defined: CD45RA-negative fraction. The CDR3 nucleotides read TGCGCCAGCAGCCAGGTAGAAGGACAGCTAAGCAAAAACTCTGGGGCCAACGTCCTGACTTTC. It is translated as CASSQVEGQLSKNSGANVLTF.